This T cell receptor beta chain was recorded in a study of blood T cell repertoires in COVID-19. Overall study: The analysed material was cDNA or gDNA that came from T cells, B-cell-depleted T cells, or PBMCs.

CDR1 is SGHAT, CDR2 FQNNGV, per germline. The CDR3 is made up of 18 amino acids. The V segment lost 0 bases and the J segment 4 bases; nucleotides outside the gene matches: 10. The protocol was immunoSEQ multiplex PCR, while the TCRdb copy is restricted to in-frame clones and leaves out a portion. Of over 130,000 clones in the sample, about 83% were seen once. The chain joins TRBV11-2 to TRBJ1-2; 11 bases match TRBD1. The sequencing input was PBMCs or T cells enriched from blood (not recorded which). The sequence was collected from a woman in her forties or fifties with acute COVID-19. This CDR3 reads CASSLDRTGGELPYGYTF. The CDR3 nucleotides read TGTGCCAGCAGCTTAGATCGGACAGGGGGCGAGCTTCCCTATGGCTACACCTTC.